This T cell receptor beta chain was obtained from a study of cytomegalovirus exposure and HLA in healthy donors. Using immunoSEQ multiplex PCR, the repertoire was profiled, and TCRdb retains in-frame clones only, with some absent. The profile shows fewer than 120,000 clones, around 89% of them singletons. The study's findings and limits: Cytomegalovirus-associated status was assigned to about 180 TCR beta chains. Most TCR sequences were seen very rarely across donors, but some public TCRs occurred in many. High sensitivity and specificity were reportedly achieved when the classifier diagnosed cytomegalovirus status.

Regarding this clone: Antigen specificity is unknown.

The CDR3 runs to 16 residues. CDR1 is LGHNA and CDR2 is YNFKEQ in the germline V gene. V was clipped by 4 bases and J by 2 bases; unmatched bases: 3. Sample: PBMCs. This rearrangement joins TRBV4-2 to TRBJ2-3, with 13 bases aligning to TRBD2. The clonotype comes from a young woman in good health and CMV-seropositive. The CDR3 sequence is CASSPGTSGNTDTQYF. In DNA form, the CDR3 reads TGTGCCAGCAGCCCGGGGACTAGCGGGAACACAGATACGCAGTATTTT.